The entry below gives a single T cell receptor beta chain sequence along with its context. Using immunoSEQ multiplex PCR, the repertoire was profiled, and TCRdb retains in-frame clones only, with some absent. The table includes under 70,000 clones, approximately 90% detected once. CDR3 length equals 15 residues. Per the germline V gene, CDR1 is SGHRS and CDR2 is YFSETQ. V lost 0 bases, J lost 1 base, and 10 bases lay in between. This specimen comes from a study of technical replicates of blood from a few donors. The chain employs TRBV5-1 and TRBJ2-5; possibly TRBD1 for D (5 bases). Sample: PBMCs. The TCR sequence derives from a human donor in good health. Some clones in this sample may be carry-over from other donors' samples. For the CDR3, the DNA is TGCGCCAGCAGCTTGGGACAGCATACCCAAGAGACCCAGTACTTC. Protein: CASSLGQHTQETQYF. The full variable domain, completed using reference TRBV5-1 and TRBJ2-5, is KAGVTQTPRYLIKTRGQQVTLSCSPISGHRSVSWYQQTPGQGLQFLFEYFSETQRNKGNFPGRFSGRQFSNSRSEMNVSTLELGDSALYLCASSLGQHTQETQYFGPGTRLLVL.